This is a list of T cell receptor beta chains from one sample in a study of early T cells in non-severe SARS-CoV-2 infection. One entry per CDR3 protein, called by TCRdb with MiXCR from the 5' RACE reads. The data show 40,000 to 50,000 distinct CDR3 sequences, with approximately 13% seen just once and roughly a tenth held by the top ten. Input material: whole blood. The receptors originated from an adult who was a healthcare worker with PCR-confirmed SARS-CoV-2 infection or an uninfected control (not recorded which). The conserved cysteine and the conserved F or W are not part of the CDR3 here. Each record gives: V gene, CDR3 protein.

TRBV20-1 SASPYGGNTEAF
TRBV5-1 ASSLGWSGTVNEQF
TRBV7-8 ASSPMRTNTEAF
TRBV9 ASSPGTHYEQY
TRBV5-1 ASSLGPVSVGYT
TRBV20-1 SAQDRGHTDTQY
TRBV20-1 SGQATNEKLF
TRBV18 ASSPLQNQETQY
TRBV20-1 SAVTDRQY
TRBV10-3 ALRQGNNSPLH
TRBV7-2 ASSLRGRNTIY
TRBV3-1 ASSYVVSTDTQY
TRBV5-1 ASSSQDPYGYT
TRBV7-3 ASSASQGAGSGANVLT
TRBV28 ASSLRGRLAGGYEQY
TRBV12-3/TRBV12-4 ASTRRGGAHYGYT
TRBV2 AFTGTGEKLF
TRBV5-6 ASSFLADGDEKLF